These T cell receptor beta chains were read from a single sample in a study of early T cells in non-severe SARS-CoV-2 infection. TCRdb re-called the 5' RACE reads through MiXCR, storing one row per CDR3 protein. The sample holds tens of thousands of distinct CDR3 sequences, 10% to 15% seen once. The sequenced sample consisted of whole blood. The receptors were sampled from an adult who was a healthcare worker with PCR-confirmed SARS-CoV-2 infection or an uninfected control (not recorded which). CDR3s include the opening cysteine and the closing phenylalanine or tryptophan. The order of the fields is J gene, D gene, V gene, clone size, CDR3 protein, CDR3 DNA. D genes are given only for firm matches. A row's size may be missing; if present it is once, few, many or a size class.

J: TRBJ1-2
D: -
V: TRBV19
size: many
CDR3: CASGPGDLANYGYTF
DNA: TGTGCCAGTGGGCCAGGGGATCTCGCTAACTATGGCTACACCTTC

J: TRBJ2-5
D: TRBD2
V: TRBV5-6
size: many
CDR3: CASSGYATSGQETQYF
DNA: TGTGCCAGCAGCGGATACGCGACTAGCGGCCAAGAGACCCAGTACTTC

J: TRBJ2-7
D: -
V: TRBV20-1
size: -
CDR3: CSARGLRGDEQYF
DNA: TGCAGTGCTAGAGGTTTAAGGGGCGACGAGCAGTACTTC

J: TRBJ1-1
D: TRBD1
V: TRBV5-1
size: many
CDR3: CASSHRGRGDTEAFF
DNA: TGCGCCAGCAGCCACAGGGGAAGGGGGGACACTGAAGCTTTCTTT

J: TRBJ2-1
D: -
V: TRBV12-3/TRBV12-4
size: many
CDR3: CASTERRNEQFF
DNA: TGTGCCAGCACAGAAAGGAGAAATGAGCAGTTCTTC

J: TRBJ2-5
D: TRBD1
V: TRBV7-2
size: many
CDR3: CASSQQGLQTQYF
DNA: TGTGCCAGCAGCCAACAGGGGCTTCAGACCCAGTACTTC

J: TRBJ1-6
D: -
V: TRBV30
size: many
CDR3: CAWGRQGNSPLHF
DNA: TGTGCCTGGGGTAGGCAGGGGAATTCACCCCTCCACTTT

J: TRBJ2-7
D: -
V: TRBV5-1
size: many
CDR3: CASSPSGLEQYF
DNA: TGCGCCAGCAGCCCCTCGGGTTTAGAGCAGTACTTC

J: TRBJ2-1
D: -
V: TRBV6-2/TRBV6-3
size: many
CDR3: CASSYFPPLASYNEQFF
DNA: TGTGCCAGCAGTTACTTCCCCCCCCTAGCGAGTTACAATGAGCAGTTCTTC

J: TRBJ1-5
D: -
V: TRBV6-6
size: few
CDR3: CASRQDSYNQPQHF
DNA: TGTGCCAGCAGACAGGACAGTTACAATCAGCCCCAGCATTTT

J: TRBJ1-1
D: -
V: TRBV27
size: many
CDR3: CASSSWSMNTEAFF
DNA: TGTGCCAGCAGTTCCTGGAGCATGAACACTGAAGCTTTCTTT

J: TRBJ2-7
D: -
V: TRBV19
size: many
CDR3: CASSIGNYEQYF
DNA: TGTGCCAGTAGTATTGGGAACTACGAGCAGTACTTC

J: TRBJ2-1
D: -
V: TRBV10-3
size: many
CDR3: CAISESGGSIYNEQFF
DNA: TGTGCCATCAGTGAGTCAGGGGGTAGCATCTACAATGAGCAGTTCTTC

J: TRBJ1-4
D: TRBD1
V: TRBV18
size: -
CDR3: CASSRRQGEAEKLFF
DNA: TGTGCCAGCTCACGCCGACAGGGAGAGGCTGAAAAACTGTTTTTT

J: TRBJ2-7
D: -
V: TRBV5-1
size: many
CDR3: CASSLNQGYEQYF
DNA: TGCGCCAGCAGCTTGAATCAGGGCTACGAGCAGTACTTC

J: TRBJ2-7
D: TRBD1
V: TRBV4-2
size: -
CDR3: CASSQIQGVHEQYF
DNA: TGTGCCAGCAGTCAGATACAGGGGGTTCACGAGCAGTACTTC

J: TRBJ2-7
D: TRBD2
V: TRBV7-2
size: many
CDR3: CASSPTLQRRGGSYEQYF
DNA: TGTGCCAGCAGCCCGACCCTTCAGAGGCGGGGGGGCTCCTACGAGCAGTACTTC

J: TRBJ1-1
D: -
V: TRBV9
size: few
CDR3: CASSVVPATEAFF
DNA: TGTGCCAGCAGCGTAGTTCCCGCCACTGAAGCTTTCTTT

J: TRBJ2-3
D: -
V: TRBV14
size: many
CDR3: CASSQGRRGGPDTQYF
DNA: TGTGCCAGCAGCCAAGGGAGGCGCGGGGGCCCAGATACGCAGTATTTT

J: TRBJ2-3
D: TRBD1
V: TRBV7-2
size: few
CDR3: CASSRGQVDTQYF
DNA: TGTGCCAGCAGCAGGGGGCAGGTAGATACGCAGTATTTT

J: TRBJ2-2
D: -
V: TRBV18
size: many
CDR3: CASSPGARSTGELFF
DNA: TGTGCCAGCTCACCAGGGGCCAGGTCCACCGGGGAGCTGTTTTTT

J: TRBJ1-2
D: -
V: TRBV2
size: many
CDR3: CASGGDGYTF
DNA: TGTGCCAGCGGGGGGGATGGCTACACCTTC

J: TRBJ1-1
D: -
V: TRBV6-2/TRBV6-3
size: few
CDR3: CASSWVMNTEAFF
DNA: TGTGCCAGCAGTTGGGTTATGAACACTGAAGCTTTCTTT

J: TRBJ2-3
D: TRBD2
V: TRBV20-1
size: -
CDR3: CSAQEPSGGADTQYF
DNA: TGCAGTGCTCAAGAGCCTAGCGGGGGGGCGGATACGCAGTATTTT

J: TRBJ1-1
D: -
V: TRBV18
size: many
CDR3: CASEESEDRAFF
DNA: TGTGCCAGCGAGGAGAGCGAGGACCGGGCTTTCTTT

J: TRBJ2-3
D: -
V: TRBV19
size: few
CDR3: CASTEGWSTDTQYF
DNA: TGTGCCAGTACCGAGGGATGGAGCACAGATACGCAGTATTTT

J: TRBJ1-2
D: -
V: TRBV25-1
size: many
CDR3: CASSPEGGADGYTF
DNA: TGTGCCAGCAGCCCCGAGGGGGGGGCGGATGGCTACACCTTC

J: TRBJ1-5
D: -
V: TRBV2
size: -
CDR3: CASQDRYSNQPQHF
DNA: TGTGCCAGCCAAGACAGATATAGCAATCAGCCCCAGCATTTT

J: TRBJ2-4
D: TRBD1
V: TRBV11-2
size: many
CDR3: CASSRDSTTNIQYF
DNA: TGTGCCAGCAGCCGGGACAGTACAACAAACATTCAGTACTTC

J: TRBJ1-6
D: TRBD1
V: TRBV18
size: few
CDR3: CASSPDRVSNSPLHF
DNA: TGTGCCAGCTCACCAGACAGGGTCTCAAATTCACCCCTCCACTTT

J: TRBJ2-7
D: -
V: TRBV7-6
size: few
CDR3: CASSLGDTSYEQYF
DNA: TGTGCCAGCAGCTTAGGTGATACCTCCTACGAGCAGTACTTC

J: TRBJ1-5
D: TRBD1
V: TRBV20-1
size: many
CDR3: CSAHTGGNQPQHF
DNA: TGCAGTGCGCATACAGGGGGCAATCAGCCCCAGCATTTT

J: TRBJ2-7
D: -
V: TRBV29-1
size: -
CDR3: CSVEEGGTSYEQYF
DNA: TGCAGCGTTGAAGAAGGCGGGACATCATACGAGCAGTACTTC

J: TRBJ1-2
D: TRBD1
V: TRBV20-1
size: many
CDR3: CSARGTGDNYGYTF
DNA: TGCAGTGCTAGGGGTACAGGGGATAACTATGGCTACACCTTC

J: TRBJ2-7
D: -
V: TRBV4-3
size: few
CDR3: CASSQGTVSSYEQYF
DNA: TGCGCCAGCAGCCAAGGGACAGTTTCCTCCTACGAGCAGTACTTC

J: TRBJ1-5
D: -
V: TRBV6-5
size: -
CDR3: CATRGGSNQPQHF
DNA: TGTGCCACCCGGGGTGGGAGCAATCAGCCCCAGCATTTT

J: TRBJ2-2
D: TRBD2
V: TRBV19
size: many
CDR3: CASSIVGGAGVGELFF
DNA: TGTGCCAGTAGTATAGTAGGCGGGGCGGGAGTCGGGGAGCTGTTTTTT

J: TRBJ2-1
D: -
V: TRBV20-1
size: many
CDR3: CSAETGGYNEQFF
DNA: TGCAGTGCCGAGACAGGAGGTTACAATGAGCAGTTCTTC

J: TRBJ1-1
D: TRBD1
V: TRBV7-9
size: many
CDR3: CASSSSGQGVNTEAFF
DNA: TGTGCCAGCAGCTCCTCGGGACAGGGGGTGAACACTGAAGCTTTCTTT

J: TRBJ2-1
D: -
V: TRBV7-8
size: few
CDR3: CASTANYNEQFF
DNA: TGTGCCAGCACTGCGAACTACAATGAGCAGTTCTTC

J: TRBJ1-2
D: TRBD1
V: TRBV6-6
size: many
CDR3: CASSYWSSGTGVNYGYTF
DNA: TGTGCCAGCAGTTACTGGTCCTCCGGGACAGGGGTTAACTATGGCTACACCTTC

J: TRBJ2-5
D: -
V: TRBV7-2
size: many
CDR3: CASSLARTRETQYF
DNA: TGTGCCAGCAGCTTAGCCCGGACCCGAGAGACCCAGTACTTC

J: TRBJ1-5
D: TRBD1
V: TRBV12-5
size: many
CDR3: CASRGQGGNQPQHF
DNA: TGTGCTAGTAGGGGGCAGGGGGGCAATCAGCCCCAGCATTTT

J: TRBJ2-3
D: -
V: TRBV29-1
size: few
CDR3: CSVELSTDTQYF
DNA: TGCAGCGTTGAATTGAGCACAGATACGCAGTATTTT

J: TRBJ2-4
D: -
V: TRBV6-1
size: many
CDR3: CASTSSERLAKNIQYF
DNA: TGTGCCAGCACCTCATCGGAGAGACTAGCCAAAAACATTCAGTACTTC

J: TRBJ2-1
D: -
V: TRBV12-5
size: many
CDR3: CASGPESSYNEQFF
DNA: TGTGCTAGTGGACCGGAAAGCTCCTACAATGAGCAGTTCTTC

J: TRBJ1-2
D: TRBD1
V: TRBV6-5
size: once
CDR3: CASTRNRGLHYGYTF
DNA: TGTGCCAGCACTCGGAACAGGGGGCTTCATTATGGCTACACCTTC